This record concerns one TCR beta chain sequence. From germline, CDR1 is DFQATT and CDR2 SNEGSKA (reference sequence). V shed 4 bases, J shed 5 bases, and the junction held 13 bases outside the gene matches. CDR3 length: 16 amino acids. Researchers made TCR cDNA using 5'RACE template switching, and this step added a universal primer site and UMIs. Via MiXCR, TCRdb re-called the 5' RACE reads, giving one row per CDR3 protein. Of some 670,000 distinct CDR3 sequences in the sample, approximately 13% were seen once. This specimen belongs to a study of T cells after yellow fever vaccination. This TCR derives from a man between 25 and 39 years old who received the YFV17D yellow fever vaccine. Sequencing was performed on PBMCs, taken on the day of the yellow fever booster vaccination. The chain employs TRBV20-1 and TRBJ1-4; 7 bases are a match to TRBD1. In nucleotides, the CDR3 is TGCAGTGCTACCCTCCCCACCGGGACAGAAAATGAAAAACTGTTTTTT. This codes for CSATLPTGTENEKLFF.